This TCR beta chain originates from a study of OX40 agonist ivuxolimab in advanced cancers. Study-wide context: Melanoma, hepatocellular carcinoma, head and neck or renal cell cancer occurred in dose-escalation patients. Study-wide points: At doses 0.1 to 3.0 mg/kg, CD4+ and CD8+ clones expanded. Low normalized clonal expansion also occurred in some nonresponding patients. Expanded peripheral T cells had an undetermined antigen specificity.

Assay: immunoSEQ multiplex PCR; the TCRdb copy retains only in-frame clones and omits some. The data hold over 45,000 clones, with roughly nine tenths observed a single time. Trimming took 1 base from V and 3 from J, leaving 15 bases between them. CDR1 is LNHDA, CDR2 SQIVND, per germline (reference sequence). This CDR3 is built from 16 residues. This clone was recorded only once. Its antigen is unidentified. This clonotype originated in an adult with an advanced solid tumor such as melanoma, head and neck, liver or kidney cancer. This chain connects TRBV19 to TRBJ2-5; perhaps TRBD2 as D (6 bases). This material consisted of CD4+ or CD8+ T cells sorted from blood, taken in a trial of the OX40 agonist ivuxolimab. CDR3 DNA sequence: TGTGCCAGTAGTATAGGTGGAGGGAGTGGGGAAGAGACCCAGTACTTC. It codes for CASSIGGGSGEETQYF.